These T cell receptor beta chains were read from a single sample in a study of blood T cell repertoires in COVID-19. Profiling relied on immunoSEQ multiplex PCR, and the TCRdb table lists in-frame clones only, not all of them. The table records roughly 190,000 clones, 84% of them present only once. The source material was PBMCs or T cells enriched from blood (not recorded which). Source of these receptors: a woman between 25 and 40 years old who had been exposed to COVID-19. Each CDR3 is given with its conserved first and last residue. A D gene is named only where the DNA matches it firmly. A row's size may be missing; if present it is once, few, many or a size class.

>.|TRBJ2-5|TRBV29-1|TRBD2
CSVRSGGGPQETQYF
TGCAGCGTTCGGTCGGGCGGGGGGCCGCAAGAGACCCAGTACTTC
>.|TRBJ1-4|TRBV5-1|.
CASSLEQASNEKLFF
TGCGCCAGCAGCTTGGAACAGGCCTCAAATGAAAAACTGTTTTTT
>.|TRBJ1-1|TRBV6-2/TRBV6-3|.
CASSYSGGHTEAFF
TGTGCCAGCAGTTACTCGGGGGGACACACTGAAGCTTTCTTT
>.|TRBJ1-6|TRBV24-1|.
CATRDTRSSYNSPLHF
TGTGCCACCAGGGACACCCGCAGCTCCTATAATTCACCCCTCCACTTT
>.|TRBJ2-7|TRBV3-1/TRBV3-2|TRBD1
CASAPLGTGSYEQYF
TGTGCCAGCGCACCCCTAGGGACAGGGTCCTACGAGCAGTACTTC
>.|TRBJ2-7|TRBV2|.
CASSDYTTPSYEQYF
TGTGCCAGCAGTGACTATACGACACCCTCCTACGAGCAGTACTTC
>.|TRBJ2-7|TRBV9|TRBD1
CASSVAPTGDLNEQYF
TGTGCCAGCAGCGTAGCTCCGACAGGGGATCTGAACGAGCAGTACTTC
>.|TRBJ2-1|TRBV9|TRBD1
CASSAIQGVNEQFF
TGTGCCAGCAGCGCGATCCAGGGGGTCAATGAGCAGTTCTTC
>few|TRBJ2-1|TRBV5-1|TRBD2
CASSSYSGGLSSYNEQFF
TGCGCCAGCAGCTCTTATAGCGGGGGCCTCTCCTCCTACAATGAGCAGTTCTTC
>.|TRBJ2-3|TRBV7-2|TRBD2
CAAWFGGGGTDTQYF
TGTGCCGCATGGTTTGGCGGGGGGGGCACAGATACGCAGTATTTT
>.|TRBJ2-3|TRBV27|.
CASSEGSSFVDTQYF
TGTGCCAGCAGTGAGGGTAGCAGCTTTGTAGATACGCAGTATTTT
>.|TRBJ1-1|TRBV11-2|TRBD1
CASSQDRDTEAFF
TGTGCCAGCAGCCAGGACAGGGACACTGAAGCTTTCTTT
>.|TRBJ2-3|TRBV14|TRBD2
CASSQAPGLVEFGADTQYF
TGTGCCAGCAGCCAAGCACCGGGACTAGTCGAGTTTGGGGCAGATACGCAGTATTTT
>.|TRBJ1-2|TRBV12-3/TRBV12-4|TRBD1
CASTRTGRGYTF
TGTGCCAGCACCCGGACAGGGCGAGGCTACACCTTC
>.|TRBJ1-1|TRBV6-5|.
CASRSKGRGTEAFF
TGTGCCAGCCGGTCCAAGGGCCGGGGCACTGAAGCTTTCTTT
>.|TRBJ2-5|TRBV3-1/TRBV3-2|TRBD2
CASSQGTSGAETQYF
TGTGCCAGCAGCCAAGGGACTAGCGGGGCAGAGACCCAGTACTTC
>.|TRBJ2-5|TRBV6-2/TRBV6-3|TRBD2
CASSPIAGGQETQYF
TGTGCCAGCAGCCCCATAGCGGGGGGGCAAGAGACCCAGTACTTC
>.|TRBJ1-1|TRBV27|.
CASSTYPFMNTEAFF
TGTGCCAGCAGTACTTATCCGTTCATGAACACTGAAGCTTTCTTT
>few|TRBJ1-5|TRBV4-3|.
CASSPGREWTPQHF
TGCGCCAGCAGCCCGGGCCGGGAGTGGACGCCCCAGCATTTT
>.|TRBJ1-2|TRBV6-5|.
CASTPGDSVYGYTF
TGTGCCAGCACCCCGGGTGACAGCGTCTATGGCTACACCTTC
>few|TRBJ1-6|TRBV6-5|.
CASSYYHRDSPLHF
TGTGCCAGCAGTTACTACCACAGGGATTCACCCCTCCACTTT
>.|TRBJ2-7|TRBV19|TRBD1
CASSPGTGGYEQYF
TGTGCCAGTAGTCCCGGGACAGGGGGCTACGAGCAGTACTTC
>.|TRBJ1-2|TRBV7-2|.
CASSLYRLIGGYTF
TGTGCCAGCAGCTTATACCGACTTATAGGAGGCTACACCTTC
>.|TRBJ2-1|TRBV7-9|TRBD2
CASSCPGGAVLSSYNEQFF
TGTGCCAGCAGCTGCCCGGGGGGGGCCGTACTGAGCTCCTACAATGAGCAGTTCTTC
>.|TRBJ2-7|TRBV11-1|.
CASSLARAYEQYF
TGTGCCAGCAGCTTAGCGCGTGCCTACGAGCAGTACTTC
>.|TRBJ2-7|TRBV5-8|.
CASSLQTGSMYEQYF
TGTGCCAGCAGCTTGCAGACAGGTTCTATGTACGAGCAGTACTTC
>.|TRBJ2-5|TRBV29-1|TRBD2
CSVGRETQYF
TGCAGCGTCGGGAGGGAGACCCAGTACTTC
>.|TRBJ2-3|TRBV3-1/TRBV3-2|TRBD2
CASSQEWAGGTDTQYF
TGTGCCAGCAGCCAAGAATGGGCGGGGGGCACAGATACGCAGTATTTT
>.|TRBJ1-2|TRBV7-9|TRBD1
CASSDPGTGDYGYTF
TGTGCCTCGTCGGACCCCGGGACAGGGGACTATGGCTACACCTTC
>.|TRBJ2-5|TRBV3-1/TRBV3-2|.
CASSPDSQETQYF
TGTGCCAGCAGCCCGGACAGCCAAGAGACCCAGTACTTC
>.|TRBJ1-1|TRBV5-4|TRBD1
CASSHGQGLPEAFF
TGTGCCAGCAGCCACGGACAGGGCTTGCCTGAAGCTTTCTTT
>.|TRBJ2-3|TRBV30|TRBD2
CAWSPGLAGGKGDTQYF
TGTGCCTGGAGTCCCGGACTAGCGGGGGGAAAGGGAGATACGCAGTATTTT
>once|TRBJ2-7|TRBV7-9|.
CASSSASSYEQYF
TGTGCCAGCAGCTCAGCGAGCTCCTACGAGCAGTACTTC
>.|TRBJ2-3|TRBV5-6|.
CASSFLVTDTQYF
TGTGCCAGCAGCTTCCTAGTCACAGATACGCAGTATTTT
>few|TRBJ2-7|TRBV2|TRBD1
CASSDEGDRRYEQYF
TGTGCCAGCAGTGACGAGGGGGACAGGAGATACGAGCAGTACTTC
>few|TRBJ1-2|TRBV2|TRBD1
CARVDFAGQGNYGYTF
TGTGCCAGGGTTGATTTTGCGGGACAGGGCAACTATGGCTACACCTTC
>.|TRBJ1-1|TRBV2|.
CASREGSQNLEAFF
TGTGCCAGCAGGGAAGGGAGCCAGAACCTTGAGGCTTTCTTT
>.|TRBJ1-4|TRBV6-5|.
CASKTTATNEKLFF
TGTGCCAGCAAAACGACAGCAACTAATGAAAAACTGTTTTTT
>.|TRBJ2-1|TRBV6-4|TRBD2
CASSVLAGGLYEQFF
TGTGCCAGCAGTGTATTAGCGGGGGGATTGTATGAGCAGTTCTTC
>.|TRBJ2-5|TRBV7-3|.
CASSLGGGQETQYF
TGTGCCAGCAGCCTAGGCGGCGGACAAGAGACCCAGTACTTC
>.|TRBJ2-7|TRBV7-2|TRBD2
CASSPRLADSSYEQYF
TGTGCCAGCAGCCCCCGACTAGCGGATAGCTCCTACGAGCAGTACTTC
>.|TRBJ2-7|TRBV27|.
CASSLFGVGGDEQYF
TGTGCCAGCAGTTTATTCGGGGTGGGAGGCGACGAGCAGTACTTC
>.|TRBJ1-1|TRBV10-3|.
CAISESERERVGTEAFF
TGTGCCATCAGTGAGTCGGAAAGGGAGAGGGTGGGCACTGAAGCTTTCTTT
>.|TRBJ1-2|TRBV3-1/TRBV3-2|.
CASSQDVTGGSFGYTF
TGTGCCAGCAGCCAAGATGTGACAGGAGGATCTTTTGGCTACACCTTC
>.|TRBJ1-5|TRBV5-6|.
CASSSGRRGQPQHF
TGTGCCAGCAGCTCCGGCAGGCGTGGACAGCCCCAGCATTTT
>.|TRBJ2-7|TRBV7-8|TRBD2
CASDHGRLAGKYEQYF
TGTGCCTCCGACCACGGGCGGCTAGCGGGTAAATACGAGCAGTACTTC
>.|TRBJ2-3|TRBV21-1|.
CASSSHAQYF
TGTGCCAGCAGCTCCCATGCGCAGTATTTT
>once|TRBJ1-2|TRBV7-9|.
CASSPRSRIGENYGYTF
TGTGCCAGCAGCCCAAGAAGCCGGATAGGGGAAAACTATGGCTACACCTTC
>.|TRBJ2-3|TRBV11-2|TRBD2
CASSLGSSGSPGTDTQYF
TGTGCCAGCAGCTTAGGGTCTAGCGGATCCCCTGGCACAGATACGCAGTATTTT
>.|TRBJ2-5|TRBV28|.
CASSTPAGAVGETQYF
TGTGCCAGCAGTACCCCTGCGGGGGCGGTTGGGGAGACCCAGTACTTC
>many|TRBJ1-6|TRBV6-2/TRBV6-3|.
CASSYGQSNSPLHF
TGTGCCAGCAGTTACGGTCAGTCGAATTCACCCCTCCACTTT
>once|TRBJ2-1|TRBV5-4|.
CASSLLTDSNEQFF
TGTGCCAGCAGCTTGTTAACGGACTCCAATGAGCAGTTCTTC